The 23 T cell receptor beta chains in this list originate from one sample, sequenced in a study of blood T cell repertoires in COVID-19 (dated by TCRdb to about 2020). Preparation of the library involved the immunoSEQ multiplex PCR assay. The source is immuneACCESS, and TCRdb retained only in-frame sequences with V and J called. Part of the clones is not carried over; for the studies checked, unresolved V genes explain less than half of this, and the remainder is unexplained. In all, the sample holds 150,000 to 200,000 clones, and 70% to 85% of those were seen once. The ten top clones hold roughly 5% of the sample. The sequenced sample was peripheral blood. Receptor source: a woman aged 25 to 39 with acute or convalescent COVID-19.

This clone was recorded only once. The chain employs TRBV18 and TRBJ2-5; TRBD2 is a possible D gene (5 bases). Germline CDR1 is KGHSH and CDR2 is LQKENI. The CDR3 totals 15 residues. V lost 3 bases to trimming and J lost 5 bases, with 16 bases between them. The CDR3 here is CASSPGRGPRETQYF. The CDR3 DNA follows: TGTGCCAGCTCACCGGGGAGAGGGCCTCGGGAGACCCAGTACTTC.

The chain is built from TRBV18 and TRBJ2-7; D possibly corresponds to TRBD2 (6 bases). V shed 3 bases and J shed 2 bases, with 23 bases lying between them. In germline, CDR1 is KGHSH, CDR2 LQKENI. The CDR3 extends over 18 amino acids. The CDR3 sequence is CASSPLGGAALTTYEQYF. CDR3 DNA: TGTGCCAGCTCACCCCTCGGCGGGGCGGCGCTGACGACCTACGAGCAGTACTTC.

This sequence joins TRBV2 and TRBJ1-6; no definite D call. Deletions cut 6 bases from V and 7 bases from J, with 16 bases between. Germline CDR1 is SNHLY and CDR2 is FYNNEI. The CDR3 loop spans 15 amino acids. The CDR3 here is CASSKTASANSPLHF. CDR3 nucleotides: TGTGCCAGCAGCAAGACTGCTAGCGCCAATTCACCCCTCCACTTT.

The J gene is TRBJ2-4, the V gene TRBV7-9, with TRBD1 matching 9 bases. With V trimmed by 3 bases and J by 2 bases, 11 bases remained unmatched. This CDR3 has 18 residues. Germline CDR1 SEHNR, CDR2 FQNEAQ (reference sequence). CDR3 nucleotides: TGTGCCAGCAGCTTCGGAACAGGGGGCTGGGAGTCCAAAAACATTCAGTACTTC. Its protein product is CASSFGTGGWESKNIQYF.

The CDR3 DNA follows: TGTGCCAGCAGCTTAGGGACATCCGCCGGTTCACCCCTCCACTTT. It specifies CASSLGTSAGSPLHF. This chain uses TRBV7-9 with TRBJ1-6; a weak D match, TRBD1 (5 bases). The CDR3 runs to 15 residues. The V gene lost 1 base and the J gene lost 9 bases, with 13 bases spanning the gap. Germline V gene lookup returns CDR1 SEHNR and CDR2 FQNEAQ (reference sequence).

This chain joins TRBV5-1 and TRBJ2-1, with TRBD2 identical over 16 bases. Looked up from germline, CDR1 is SGHRS and CDR2 is YFSETQ. J lost 6 bases, V lost 1 base, and 13 bases had no gene match. This CDR3 has 20 residues. CDR3 loop: CASSLPKGLAGGRGFNEQFF. The CDR3 DNA sequence: TGCGCCAGCAGCTTGCCTAAGGGACTAGCGGGAGGGAGAGGGTTCAATGAGCAGTTCTTC.

CDR3 nucleotide sequence: TGTGCCAGCAGTCGGGACAGGGCACTCGGCTACACCTTC. Translation: CASSRDRALGYTF. V gene TRBV2 combines with J gene TRBJ1-2, with 9 bases identical to TRBD1. Germline CDR1 and CDR2: SNHLY and FYNNEI. CDR3 size: 13 residues. Unmatched junction bases numbered 6, after V lost 5 bases and J lost 8 bases.

The chain is built from TRBV7-8 and TRBJ1-4; D gene ambiguous. The V gene's germline CDR1 is SGHVS and CDR2 FQNEAQ. V shed 8 bases and J shed 8 bases, with 15 bases lying between them. The CDR3 is 13 residues long. The CDR3 loop is CASGATAGEKLFF. The CDR3 DNA sequence: TGTGCCAGCGGAGCAACGGCGGGCGAAAAACTGTTTTTT.

This chain uses TRBV3-1 (or the pseudogene TRBV3-2) with TRBJ2-2, with a possible D match to TRBD1 (5 bases). Germline CDR1 LGHDT, CDR2 YNNKEL (reference sequence). V was clipped by 0 bases and J by 1 base, with 15 bases between them. The CDR3 runs to 18 residues. The CDR3 loop is CASSQEDKGPLNTGELFF. In DNA form, the CDR3 reads TGTGCCAGCAGCCAAGAAGATAAGGGGCCTTTGAACACCGGGGAGCTGTTTTTT.

The chain carries TRBV6-5 and TRBJ1-4; TRBD1 matches at 9 bases. The CDR3 sequence is 13 residues long. Germline trimming cut 9 bases from V and 6 bases from J; bases unmatched to any gene: 5. Per the germline V gene, CDR1 is MNHEY and CDR2 is SVGAGI. The CDR3 spells CARRDRAHEKLFF. DNA for the CDR3: TGTGCCAGGCGGGACAGGGCGCATGAAAAACTGTTTTTT.

This clone has just one count. The chain employs TRBV3-1 (or the pseudogene TRBV3-2) and TRBJ2-5; TRBD1 might be the D (6 bases). The V gene's germline CDR1 is LGHDT and CDR2 YNNKEL (reference sequence). V gave up 11 bases and J gave up 7 bases, with 20 bases separating them. The CDR3 has 13 residues. The CDR3 protein is CAGTTGYAGTQYF. The CDR3, as DNA: TGTGCCGGTACGACAGGCTATGCGGGGACCCAGTACTTC.

The rearrangement uses TRBV28 and TRBJ2-7, with TRBD2 matching 10 bases. This CDR3 comprises 14 residues. Germline values: CDR1 MDHEN, CDR2 SYDVKM. With V trimmed by 6 bases and J by 8 bases, 10 bases remained unmatched. The CDR3 here is CASSQGLAGVKQYF. The CDR3, as DNA: TGTGCCAGCAGCCAAGGCCTAGCGGGAGTTAAGCAGTACTTC.

Only one count was recorded for this clone. The gene calls are TRBV11-3 and TRBJ1-1; 8 bases agree with TRBD1. The junction had 7 bases not matched to a gene; V was cut back by 5 bases and J by 8 bases. Germline V gene data show CDR1 as SGHNT and CDR2 as YENEEA. The CDR3 length is 13 residues. The CDR3 loop reads CASSQMQGAEAFF. The CDR3 DNA follows: TGTGCCAGCAGCCAAATGCAGGGGGCAGAAGCTTTCTTT. Supplemented by reference TRBV11-3 and TRBJ1-1, the full variable domain reads EAGVVQSPRYKIIEKKQPVAFWCNPISGHNTLYWYLQNLGQGPELLIRYENEEAVDDSQLPKDRFSAERLKGVDSTLKIQPAELGDSAVYLCASSQMQGAEAFFGQGTRLTVV.

The V gene is TRBV27, the J gene TRBJ2-5; no firm D call. V dropped 7 bases and J dropped 7 bases, with 13 bases sitting between them. The CDR3 totals 12 residues. Germline values: CDR1 MNHEY, CDR2 SMNVEV (reference sequence). CDR3 DNA: TGTGCCAGCAACTCTTATGCTGGGACCCAGTACTTC. This translates into CASNSYAGTQYF.

The chain has TRBV4-2 and TRBJ1-4; possibly TRBD1 for D (6 bases). V was trimmed by 2 bases and J by 7 bases, leaving 20 bases between them. This CDR3 contains 17 residues. CDR1 is LGHNA, CDR2 YNFKEQ, per germline. CDR3: CASSQIGRGAGFEKLFF. CDR3 nucleotides: TGTGCCAGCAGCCAAATCGGGAGGGGGGCTGGGTTTGAAAAACTGTTTTTT.

This chain joins TRBV10-1 and TRBJ2-2; tentatively, D is TRBD2 (6 bases). The CDR3 sequence is 15 residues long. The germline CDR1 and CDR2 sequences are WNHNN and SYGVQD (reference sequence). Deletions cut 4 bases from V and 6 bases from J, with 15 bases between. CDR3 residues: CASSARLDLPGELFF. The CDR3 nucleotides are TGCGCCAGCAGTGCTAGACTAGATCTGCCCGGGGAGCTGTTTTTT.

The chain is built from TRBV19 and TRBJ2-5, with TRBD1 matching over 8 bases. Germline loops: CDR1 LNHDA, CDR2 SQIVND (reference sequence). CDR3 size: 15 residues. V dropped 8 bases and J dropped 5; count of bases not matched to a gene: 13. CDR3 protein: CASSLQGAKGETQYF. CDR3 DNA: TGTGCCAGTTCCCTGCAGGGGGCAAAGGGGGAGACCCAGTACTTC. The whole variable domain, filled in from reference TRBV19 and TRBJ2-5, reads DGGITQSPKYLFRKEGQNVTLSCEQNLNHDAMYWYRQDPGQGLRLIYYSQIVNDFQKGDIAEGYSVSREKKESFPLTVTSAQKNPTAFYLCASSLQGAKGETQYFGPGTRLLVL.

The rearrangement uses TRBV6-5 and TRBJ1-1; perhaps TRBD1 as D (5 bases). Trimming removed 7 bases at V and 1 base at J, with 10 bases between. CDR3 size: 13 residues. The germline gives CDR1 MNHEY, CDR2 SVGAGI. The CDR3 sequence is CASTKRGNTEAFF. CDR3 DNA sequence: TGTGCCAGCACCAAAAGGGGGAACACTGAAGCTTTCTTT.

The chain uses TRBV28 and TRBJ1-2; D is possibly TRBD1 (5 bases). The CDR3 contains 15 residues. V was trimmed by 4 bases and J by 0 bases, leaving 12 bases between them. Germline CDR1 MDHEN, CDR2 SYDVKM. DNA for the CDR3: TGTGCCAGCAGTTCCCTAGGGGAAGCTAACTATGGCTACACCTTC. It encodes CASSSLGEANYGYTF.

V is TRBV7-2 and J is TRBJ2-7; D uncertain. Germline-derived CDR1 and CDR2 are SGHTA and FQGNSA. The CDR3 sequence is 13 residues long. The ends were cut back, 0 bases at V and 7 bases at J, with 10 bases in the middle. CDR3 residues: CASSLALPGEQYF. The CDR3 coding sequence is TGTGCCAGCAGCTTAGCACTCCCAGGAGAGCAGTACTTC.

The rearrangement joins TRBV6-5 to TRBJ1-2, with D unresolved. This CDR3 has 12 amino acids. The V gene lost 5 bases and the J gene lost 2 bases, with 6 bases spanning the gap. Per the germline V gene, CDR1 is MNHEY and CDR2 is SVGAGI. As DNA, the CDR3 is TGTGCCAGCAGTCGGAGGAACTATGGCTACACCTTC. Residues: CASSRRNYGYTF.

This chain links TRBV6-4 with TRBJ1-3; D may be TRBD1 (5 bases). Trimming left V 7 bases short and J 5 bases short, with 27 bases between. This CDR3 region has 18 residues. Germline CDR1 and CDR2: MRHNA and SNTAGT. In DNA, the CDR3 is TGTGCCAGCACCTACCACATACTTCCCCAGGGAGGAAGAAACACCATATATTTT. Translated, it gives CASTYHILPQGGRNTIYF.

The chain has TRBV2 and TRBJ1-1; D may be TRBD1 (6 bases). CDR1 and CDR2 from the germline V gene are SNHLY and FYNNEI. The CDR3 has 13 amino acids. V was pared by 8 bases and J by 5 bases, with 15 bases between. The CDR3 region is CASRRGGGTEAFF. As DNA, the CDR3 is TGTGCCAGCCGTAGAGGGGGGGGAACTGAAGCTTTCTTT. The whole variable domain, remainder taken from reference TRBV2 and TRBJ1-1, is EPEVTQTPSHQVTQMGQEVILRCVPISNHLYFYWYRQILGQKVEFLVSFYNNEISEKSEIFDDQFSVERPDGSNFTLKIRSTKLEDSAMYFCASRRGGGTEAFFGQGTRLTVV.